Presented here are 18 T cell receptor beta chains from one specimen sequenced in a study of T-cell reconstitution after alpha-beta-depleted transplantation in children. A TCRbeta library incorporating unique molecular identifiers was prepared. TCRdb redid the calling of the PCR reads with MiXCR, one entry per CDR3 protein. The profile shows about 1,000,000 distinct CDR3 sequences, about 26% of them singletons. The material sequenced was PBMCs, mostly from graft donor cells, taken 360 days after TCRalphabeta/CD19-depleted stem cell transplant. The receptors derive from a boy under two years old who had a stem cell transplant for SCID, so the T cells may come from the graft donor.

This clonotype was observed a few times. The chain employs TRBV20-1 and TRBJ2-3; 8 bases fit TRBD2. Trimming cost V 4 bases and J 4 bases; bases outside gene matches: 4. The germline V gene has CDR1 DFQATT and CDR2 SNEGSKA (reference sequence). The CDR3 extends over 13 amino acids. The CDR3 DNA follows: TGCAGTGCTACCGGGACTAGTGCAGATACGCAGTATTTT. This encodes CSATGTSADTQYF.

The chain employs TRBV20-1 and TRBJ2-2; 8 bases map to TRBD2. The CDR3 is made up of 17 amino acids. With 0 bases clipped from V and 4 bases from J, the junction kept 10 bases outside the gene matches. The germline gives CDR1 DFQATT, CDR2 SNEGSKA (reference sequence). The CDR3 region has the DNA TGCAGTGCTAGAGACTCCTCTAGGCTAGCGGGCACCGGGGAGCTGTTTTTT. Its protein product is CSARDSSRLAGTGELFF.

This clonotype has more than one count but fewer than ten. The chain recombines TRBV7-9 with TRBJ2-4; 7 bases align to TRBD1. Germline CDR1 SEHNR, CDR2 FQNEAQ (reference sequence). Trimming took 1 base from V and 5 from J; bases not matched to a gene: 8. This CDR3 has 16 amino acids. The DNA for the CDR3 is TGTGCCAGCAGCTTAGGAGGGCGAGGGACAGAAAACATTCAGTACTTC. It translates to CASSLGGRGTENIQYF. Supplemented by reference TRBV7-9 and TRBJ2-4, the full variable domain reads DTGVSQNPRHKITKRGQNVTFRCDPISEHNRLYWYRQTLGQGPEFLTYFQNEAQLEKSRLLSDRFSAERPKGSFSTLEIQRTEQGDSAMYLCASSLGGRGTENIQYFGAGTRLSVL.

This clonotype appeared once. The V and J genes are TRBV5-4 and TRBJ2-6, with D uncertain. V gave up 0 bases and J gave up 4 bases, with 20 bases separating them. Germline loops: CDR1 SGHNT, CDR2 YYREEE (reference sequence). CDR3 size: 19 residues. This chain's CDR3 is CASSLVQKTPQAGANVLTF. CDR3 nucleotide sequence: TGTGCCAGCAGCTTGGTGCAGAAAACCCCCCAGGCCGGGGCCAACGTCCTGACTTTC.

The V gene is TRBV12-3 or TRBV12-4, the J gene TRBJ2-3; either TRBD1 or TRBD2 may fit D (5 bases each). The CDR3 consists of 16 residues. V lost 5 bases, J lost 2 bases, and 17 bases lay in between. CDR3 sequence reads: CASSLLGVLITDTQYF. The CDR3 DNA sequence: TGTGCCAGCAGTCTATTGGGGGTCCTGATCACAGATACGCAGTATTTT.

The chain combines TRBV20-1 with TRBJ2-7; 13 bases map to TRBD2. CDR3 size: 14 residues. The germline gives CDR1 DFQATT, CDR2 SNEGSKA (reference sequence). V was pared by 4 bases and J by 9 bases, with 9 bases of the junction left unmatched. Here the CDR3 reads CSAIDTSGGGGQYF. In nucleotides, the CDR3 is TGCAGTGCTATCGATACTAGCGGGGGGGGCGGGCAGTACTTC.

The chain uses TRBV12-3 or TRBV12-4 and TRBJ2-7; possible D gene TRBD1, 5 bases. The V end lost 1 base, the J end lost 6 bases, and 13 bases lay between the germline ends. This CDR3 contains 14 residues. The CDR3 region has the DNA TGTGCCAGCAGTTTAGGGGCAGGGCTTGTCGAGCAGTACTTC. Amino acids: CASSLGAGLVEQYF.

In this sample, this clonotype turned up a few times. This rearrangement joins TRBV12-3 or TRBV12-4 to TRBJ1-1; D gene uncertain. Trimming took 5 bases from V and 3 from J, leaving 13 bases between them. The CDR3 is 14 amino acids. The CDR3: CASSEVGLDTEAFF. In DNA, the CDR3 is TGTGCCAGCAGTGAAGTGGGCCTGGACACTGAAGCTTTCTTT.

This clonotype was counted a few times. CDR3 amino acids: CASSVRGPNSYNEQFF. The CDR3 DNA reads TGTGCCAGCAGCGTCAGAGGGCCAAACTCCTACAATGAGCAGTTCTTC. V is TRBV9 and J is TRBJ2-1, with D perhaps TRBD2 (5 bases). Trimming pared 2 bases from V and 0 bases from J, leaving 12 bases between. Germline lookup yields CDR1 SGDLS and CDR2 YYNGEE. The CDR3 extends over 16 amino acids.

The chain links TRBV9 to TRBJ2-3, with a possible D match to TRBD2 (5 bases). CDR3 length: 15 amino acids. V lost 1 base to trimming and J lost 1 base, with 10 bases between them. In germline, CDR1 is SGDLS, CDR2 YYNGEE. The CDR3 DNA is TGTGCCAGCAGCGTATCCACCGGGGGCACAGATACGCAGTATTTT. Residues: CASSVSTGGTDTQYF.

V and J are TRBV5-1 and TRBJ1-1; tentatively, D is TRBD1 (6 bases). The CDR3 has 16 amino acids. V was clipped by 4 bases and J by 3 bases, with 19 bases between them. CDR1 SGHRS and CDR2 YFSETQ come from the germline V gene. CDR3 region: CASSTTGITLYTEAFF. In DNA form, the CDR3 reads TGCGCCAGCAGCACGACAGGTATTACTCTATACACTGAAGCTTTCTTT.

There are a few counts of this clonotype. The chain joins TRBV4-1 to TRBJ2-7, with 9 bases aligning to TRBD1. V lost 1 base and J lost 4; bases outside the gene matches: 11. The CDR3 has 17 residues. Per germline, CDR1 MGHRA and CDR2 YSYEKL. This CDR3 reads CASSQVPRTGARYEQYF. The CDR3 DNA sequence: TGCGCCAGCAGCCAAGTGCCCCGGACAGGGGCGAGGTACGAGCAGTACTTC.

V is TRBV7-2 and J is TRBJ2-7; perhaps TRBD1 as D (6 bases). The germline gives CDR1 SGHTA, CDR2 FQGNSA. With 5 bases removed from V and 0 bases from J, the gap between germline ends came to 14 bases. The CDR3 covers 15 residues. The CDR3 DNA reads TGTGCCAGCAGCCTCTGGGACACTCCCTCCTACGAGCAGTACTTC. This encodes CASSLWDTPSYEQYF.

This clonotype was counted a few times. This chain links TRBV12-3 or TRBV12-4 with TRBJ2-4; D perhaps matches TRBD2 (6 bases). There are 15 residues in the CDR3. Trimming took off 7 bases at V and 6 bases at J, with 19 bases between the two ends. CDR3 DNA: TGTGCCAGCATCTTCCGCGTGCTCGGGGGAAACATTCAGTACTTC. As protein: CASIFRVLGGNIQYF.

This chain joins TRBV7-1 and TRBJ2-1; 7 nucleotides match TRBD2. TRBV7-1 is designated an ORF whose function remains uncertain. The trim removed 3 bases at V and 4 bases at J, leaving 24 bases unmatched. The CDR3 loop spans 21 amino acids. In DNA, the CDR3 is TGTGCCAGCAGCTCCACGCGCGGGAGTCTAGCGGTCCCGAACCCTTACAATGAGCAGTTCTTC. The encoded protein is CASSSTRGSLAVPNPYNEQFF.

This clonotype was detected a few times. DNA of the CDR3: TGCAGTGCTGGTAGCGGGGGAGCAGATACGCAGTATTTT. It codes for CSAGSGGADTQYF. V and J are TRBV20-1 and TRBJ2-3; 9 positions match TRBD2. V lost 5 bases and J lost 4; bases outside the gene matches: 4. Germline V gene lookup returns CDR1 DFQATT and CDR2 SNEGSKA (reference sequence). The CDR3 runs 13 residues.

The V gene is TRBV29-1, the J gene TRBJ2-5; 7 nucleotides match TRBD2. The V segment lost 7 bases and the J segment 4 bases; nucleotides outside the gene matches: 6. The CDR3 covers 12 residues. Germline CDR1 reads SQVTM; CDR2 reads ANQGSEA. DNA for the CDR3: TGCAGCGCCCAGTGGGGGGGAGAGACCCAGTACTTC. Translating gives CSAQWGGETQYF. Full variable domain (outside the CDR3, taken from reference TRBV29-1 and TRBJ2-5): SAVISQKPSRDICQRGTSLTIQCQVDSQVTMMFWYRQQPGQSLTLIATANQGSEATYESGFVIDKFPISRPNLTFSTLTVSNMSPEDSSIYLCSAQWGGETQYFGPGTRLLVL.

The chain links TRBV20-1 to TRBJ1-5; TRBD1 is a possible D gene (5 bases). The ends were cut back, 0 bases at V and 7 bases at J, with 16 bases in the middle. The CDR3 sequence is 15 residues long. Germline lookup yields CDR1 DFQATT and CDR2 SNEGSKA (reference sequence). The CDR3 loop reads CSAREDTQPGQPQHF. CDR3 sequence (DNA): TGCAGTGCTAGAGAGGACACTCAACCGGGGCAGCCCCAGCATTTT.